The 11 T cell receptor beta chains presented below share a single source sample, sequenced in a study of regulatory T cells in long-lasting Graves disease. According to the study, TCR beta libraries were built with iRepertoire HTBI primers and CDR3-region Arm-PCR. TCRdb re-called the multiplex PCR reads with MiXCR, one entry per CDR3 protein. The sample holds 390,000 or so distinct CDR3 sequences, less than 30% seen once. As for time point: persistent/refractory GD, antithyroid drugs over 5 years with positive TRAb. Researchers made the TCR library from RNA that was extracted from PBMCs. This sample comprised peripheral blood mononuclear cells (PBMCs), obtained when the disease was refractory, from a patient treated with antithyroid drugs. These receptors came from a woman in her thirties or forties with Graves disease.

This clonotype was found many times. The chain employs TRBV15 and TRBJ1-1, with D possibly being TRBD1 (5 bases). Trimming pared 0 bases from V and 1 base from J, leaving 15 bases between. The germline CDR1 and CDR2 sequences are LNHNV and YYDKDF (reference sequence). The CDR3 is made up of 17 amino acids. The DNA for the CDR3 is TGTGCCACCAGCAGAGATCCCGATGACAGTCAGAACACTGAAGCTTTCTTT. Translating gives CATSRDPDDSQNTEAFF.

This clonotype was seen a handful of times. This rearrangement joins TRBV12-3 or TRBV12-4 to TRBJ2-2; 11 bases map to TRBD2. Trimming took 5 bases from V and 6 from J; bases not matched to a gene: 2. The CDR3 runs 14 residues. As DNA, the CDR3 is TGTGCCAGCAGTCGACTAGCGGGACCCGGGGAGCTGTTTTTT. As protein: CASSRLAGPGELFF.

Here the CDR3 reads CASSLSGAKGQFF. Here the CDR3 DNA reads TGTGCCAGCAGTTTATCGGGTGCGAAGGGGCAGTTCTTC. The chain carries TRBV28 and TRBJ2-1; no firm D call. V gave up 1 base and J gave up 12 bases, with 13 bases separating them. Germline CDR1 MDHEN, CDR2 SYDVKM. The CDR3 runs to 13 residues. Complete variable domain (other parts from reference TRBV28 and TRBJ2-1): DVKVTQSSRYLVKRTGEKVFLECVQDMDHENMFWYRQDPGLGLRLIYFSYDVKMKEKGDIPEGYSVSREKKERFSLILESASTNQTSMYLCASSLSGAKGQFFGPGTRLTVL.

This clonotype has ten or more counts. CDR3 region: CASSTIPGTVTETQYF. Written as DNA, the CDR3 is TGTGCCAGCAGTACCATTCCCGGGACTGTGACTGAGACCCAGTACTTC. The chain carries TRBV6-1 and TRBJ2-5; the D gene is possibly TRBD2 (6 bases). CDR3 length: 16 residues. Germline V CDR1 and CDR2: MNHNS, SASEGT. The V end lost 5 bases, the J end lost 5 bases, and 21 bases lay between the germline ends.

This clonotype was seen only once. The chain joins TRBV6-2 or TRBV6-3 to TRBJ2-1; D call uncertain. Deletions cut 0 bases from V and 1 base from J, with 7 bases between. The CDR3 contains 15 residues. The germline V gene encodes CDR1 MNHEY and CDR2 SVGEGT. The CDR3 DNA sequence: TGTGCCAGCAGTTACTCAGGAGCGTCCTACAATGAGCAGTTCTTC. This sequence encodes CASSYSGASYNEQFF.

This clonotype was counted at least ten times. The CDR3 nucleotides read TGTGCCAGCAGTTCTCCCTGGATTCGCGGCTATGGCTACACCTTC. It translates to CASSSPWIRGYGYTF. The V and J genes are TRBV28 and TRBJ1-2; D not certain. Germline values: CDR1 MDHEN, CDR2 SYDVKM. The CDR3 has 15 residues. The V end was cut by 4 bases, the J end by 4 bases, with 16 bases between.

On this clonotype: A much larger clone sits a single nucleotide away, making a read error possible. The chain combines TRBV29-1 with TRBJ2-4, with D perhaps being TRBD1 or TRBD2 (6 bases each). This CDR3 contains 13 residues. Germline values: CDR1 SQVTM, CDR2 ANQGSEA. CDR3: CSVDLRRGGGYAF. CDR3 coding DNA: TGCAGCGTTGACCTGCGCAGGGGAGGTGGCTACGCCTTC.

Details on this clonotype: At one boundary the junction diverges from the germline segment, which might be a read error. The chain combines TRBV3-1 with TRBJ2-7; D is ambiguous. CDR1 and CDR2 from the germline V gene are LGHDT and YNNKEL (reference sequence). The CDR3 extends over 12 amino acids. CDR3 residues: CVSSPDLREQYF. CDR3 DNA sequence: TGTGTCAGCAGCCCGGATTTGCGCGAGCAGTACTTC.

The CDR3 sequence is CASSLTVQGPEAFF. CDR3 in DNA: TGTGCCAGCAGCTTAACTGTGCAGGGTCCCGAAGCTTTCTTT. The J gene is TRBJ1-1, the V gene TRBV7-9; perhaps TRBD1 as D (5 bases). There are 14 residues in the CDR3. CDR1 is SEHNR, CDR2 FQNEAQ, per germline (reference sequence). With 2 bases removed from V and 8 bases from J, the gap between germline ends came to 15 bases.

J is TRBJ2-2 and V is TRBV5-1; D remains unclear. The CDR3 runs 16 residues. The germline CDR1 and CDR2 sequences are SGHRS and YFSETQ. Trimming took 1 base from V and 0 from J, leaving 10 bases between them. Written as DNA, the CDR3 is TGCGCCAGCAGCTTGTATCTTCTAACGAACACCGGGGAGCTGTTTTTT. It encodes CASSLYLLTNTGELFF.

The rearrangement joins TRBV10-3 to TRBJ1-2; 9 nucleotides agree with TRBD1. Germline trimming cut 4 bases from V and 2 bases from J; bases unmatched to any gene: 5. CDR3 length: 15 amino acids. The germline V gene encodes CDR1 ENHRY and CDR2 SYGVKD. This chain's CDR3 is CAISARQGGNYGYTF. The CDR3 DNA follows: TGTGCCATCAGTGCCCGACAGGGGGGAAACTATGGCTACACCTTC.